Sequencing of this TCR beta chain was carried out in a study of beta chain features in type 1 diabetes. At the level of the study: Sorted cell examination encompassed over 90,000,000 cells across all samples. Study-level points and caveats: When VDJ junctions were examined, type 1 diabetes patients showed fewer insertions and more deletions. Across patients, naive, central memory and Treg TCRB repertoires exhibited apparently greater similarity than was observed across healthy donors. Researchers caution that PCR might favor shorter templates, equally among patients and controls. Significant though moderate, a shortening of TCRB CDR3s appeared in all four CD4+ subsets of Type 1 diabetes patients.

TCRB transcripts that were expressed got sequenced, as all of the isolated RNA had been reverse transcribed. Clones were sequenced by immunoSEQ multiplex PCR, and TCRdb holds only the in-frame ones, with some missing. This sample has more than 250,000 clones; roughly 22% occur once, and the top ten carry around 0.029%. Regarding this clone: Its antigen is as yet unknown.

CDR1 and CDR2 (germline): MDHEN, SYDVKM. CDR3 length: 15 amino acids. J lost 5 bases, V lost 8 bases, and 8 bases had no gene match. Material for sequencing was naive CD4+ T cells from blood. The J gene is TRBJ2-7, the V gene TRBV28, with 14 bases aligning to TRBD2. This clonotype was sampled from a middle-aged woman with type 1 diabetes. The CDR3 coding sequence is TGTGCCAGCGGGGGGCTGGGACTAGCGGGAGACGAGCAGTACTTC. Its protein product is CASGGLGLAGDEQYF.